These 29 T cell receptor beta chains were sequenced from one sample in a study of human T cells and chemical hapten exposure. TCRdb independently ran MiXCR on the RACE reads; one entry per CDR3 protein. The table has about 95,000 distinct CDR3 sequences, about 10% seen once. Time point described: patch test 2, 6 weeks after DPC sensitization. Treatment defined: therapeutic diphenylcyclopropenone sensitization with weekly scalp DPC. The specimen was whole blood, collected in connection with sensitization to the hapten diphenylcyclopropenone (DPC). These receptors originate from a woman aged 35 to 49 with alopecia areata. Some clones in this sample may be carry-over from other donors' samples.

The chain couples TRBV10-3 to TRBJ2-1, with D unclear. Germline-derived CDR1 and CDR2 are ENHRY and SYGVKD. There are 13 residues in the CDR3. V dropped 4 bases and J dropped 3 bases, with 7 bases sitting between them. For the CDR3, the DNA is TGTGCCATCAGTGCTTGGGTCTACAATGAGCAGTTCTTC. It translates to CAISAWVYNEQFF.

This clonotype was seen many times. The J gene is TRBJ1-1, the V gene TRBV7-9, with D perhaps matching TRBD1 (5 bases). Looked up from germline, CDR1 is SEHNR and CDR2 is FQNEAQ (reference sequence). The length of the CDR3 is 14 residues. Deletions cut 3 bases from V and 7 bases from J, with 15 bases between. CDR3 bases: TGTGCCAGCAGCTTGGGCCCCCAGAGGGGTGAAGCTTTCTTT. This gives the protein CASSLGPQRGEAFF.

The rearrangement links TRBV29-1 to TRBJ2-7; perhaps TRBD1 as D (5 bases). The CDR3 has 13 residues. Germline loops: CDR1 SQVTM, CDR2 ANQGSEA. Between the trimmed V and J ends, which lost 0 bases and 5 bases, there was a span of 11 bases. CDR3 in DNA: TGCAGCGTTGAAGATGGGGCCGAGCACGAGCAGTACTTC. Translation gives CSVEDGAEHEQYF.

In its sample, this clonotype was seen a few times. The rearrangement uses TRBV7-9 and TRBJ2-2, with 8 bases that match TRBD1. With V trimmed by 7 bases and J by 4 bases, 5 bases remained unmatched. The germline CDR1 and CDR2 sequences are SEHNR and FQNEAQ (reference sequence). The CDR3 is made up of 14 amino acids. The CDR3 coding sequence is TGTGCCAGCACCGCGACAGGGGTCACCGGGGAGCTGTTTTTT. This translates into CASTATGVTGELFF.

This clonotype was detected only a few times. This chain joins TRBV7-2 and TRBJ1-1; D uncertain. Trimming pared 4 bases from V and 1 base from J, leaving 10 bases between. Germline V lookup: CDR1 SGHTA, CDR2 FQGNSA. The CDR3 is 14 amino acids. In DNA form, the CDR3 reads TGTGCCAGCAGCTCAGGTCCACCGAACACTGAAGCTTTCTTT. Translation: CASSSGPPNTEAFF. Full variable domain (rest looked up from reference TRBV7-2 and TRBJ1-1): GAGVSQSPSNKVTEKGKDVELRCDPISGHTALYWYRQSLGQGLEFLIYFQGNSAPDKSGLPSDRFSAERTGGSVSTLTIQRTQQEDSAVYLCASSSGPPNTEAFFGQGTRLTVV.

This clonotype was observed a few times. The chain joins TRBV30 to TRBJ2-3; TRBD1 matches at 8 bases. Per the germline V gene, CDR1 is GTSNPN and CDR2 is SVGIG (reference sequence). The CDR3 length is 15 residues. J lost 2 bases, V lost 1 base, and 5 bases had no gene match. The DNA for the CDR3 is TGTGCCTGGAGTGCGGGACAGGCGTTCACAGATACGCAGTATTTT. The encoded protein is CAWSAGQAFTDTQYF.

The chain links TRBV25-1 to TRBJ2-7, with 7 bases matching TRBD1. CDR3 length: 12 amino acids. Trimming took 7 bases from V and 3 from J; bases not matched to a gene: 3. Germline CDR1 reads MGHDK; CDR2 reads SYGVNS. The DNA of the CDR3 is TGTGCCAGCACCCGGACAGGCTACGAGCAGTACTTC. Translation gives CASTRTGYEQYF.

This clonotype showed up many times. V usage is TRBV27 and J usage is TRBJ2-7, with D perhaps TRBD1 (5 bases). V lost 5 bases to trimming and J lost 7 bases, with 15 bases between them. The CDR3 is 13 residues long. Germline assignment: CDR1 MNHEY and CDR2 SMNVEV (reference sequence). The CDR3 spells CASSPRVLGEQYF. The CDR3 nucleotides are TGTGCCAGCAGTCCCAGGGTCTTGGGGGAGCAGTACTTC.

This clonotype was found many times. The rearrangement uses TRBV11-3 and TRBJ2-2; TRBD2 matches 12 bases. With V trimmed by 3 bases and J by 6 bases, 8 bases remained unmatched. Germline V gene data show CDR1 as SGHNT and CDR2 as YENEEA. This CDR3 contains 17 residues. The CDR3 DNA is TGTGCCAGCAGCTTCAGTCGGACTAGCGGGATTTCCGGGGAGCTGTTTTTT. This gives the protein CASSFSRTSGISGELFF.

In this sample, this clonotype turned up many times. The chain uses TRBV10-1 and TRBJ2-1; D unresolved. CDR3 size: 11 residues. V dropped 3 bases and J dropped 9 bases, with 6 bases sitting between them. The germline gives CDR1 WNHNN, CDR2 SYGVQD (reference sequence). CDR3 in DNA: TGCGCCAGCAGTGAAAAGGGTGAGCAGTTCTTC. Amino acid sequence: CASSEKGEQFF.

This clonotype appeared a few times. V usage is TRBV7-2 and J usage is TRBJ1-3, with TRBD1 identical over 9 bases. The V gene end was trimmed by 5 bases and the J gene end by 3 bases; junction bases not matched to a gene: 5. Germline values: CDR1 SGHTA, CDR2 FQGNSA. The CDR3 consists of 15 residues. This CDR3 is CASSKDRGDGNTIYF. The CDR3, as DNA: TGTGCCAGCAGCAAGGACAGGGGAGATGGAAACACCATATATTTT.

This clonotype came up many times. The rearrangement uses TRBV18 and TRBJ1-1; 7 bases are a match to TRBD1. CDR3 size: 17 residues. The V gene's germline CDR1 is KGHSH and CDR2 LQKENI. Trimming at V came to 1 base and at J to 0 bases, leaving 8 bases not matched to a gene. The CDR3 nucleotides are TGTGCCAGCTCACCACTGGACAGGCTGGGCATGAACACTGAAGCTTTCTTT. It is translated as CASSPLDRLGMNTEAFF.

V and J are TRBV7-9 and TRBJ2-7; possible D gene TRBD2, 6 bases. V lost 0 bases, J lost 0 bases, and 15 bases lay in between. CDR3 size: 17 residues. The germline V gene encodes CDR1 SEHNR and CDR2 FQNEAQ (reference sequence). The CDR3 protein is CASSLAFRDFHSYEQYF. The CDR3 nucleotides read TGTGCCAGCAGCTTAGCTTTCCGGGACTTTCACTCCTACGAGCAGTACTTC. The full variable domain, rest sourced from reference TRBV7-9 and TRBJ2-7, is DTGVSQNPRHKITKRGQNVTFRCDPISEHNRLYWYRQTLGQGPEFLTYFQNEAQLEKSRLLSDRFSAERPKGSFSTLEIQRTEQGDSAMYLCASSLAFRDFHSYEQYFGPGTRLTVT.

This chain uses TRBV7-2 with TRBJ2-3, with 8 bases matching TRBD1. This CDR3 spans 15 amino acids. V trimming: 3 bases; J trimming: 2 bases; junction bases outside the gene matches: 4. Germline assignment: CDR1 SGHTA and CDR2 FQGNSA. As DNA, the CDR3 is TGTGCCAGCAGCTTTGGACAGGGACTCACAGATACGCAGTATTTT. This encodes CASSFGQGLTDTQYF. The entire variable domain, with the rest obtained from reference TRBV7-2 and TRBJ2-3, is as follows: GAGVSQSPSNKVTEKGKDVELRCDPISGHTALYWYRQSLGQGLEFLIYFQGNSAPDKSGLPSDRFSAERTGGSVSTLTIQRTQQEDSAVYLCASSFGQGLTDTQYFGPGTRLTVL.

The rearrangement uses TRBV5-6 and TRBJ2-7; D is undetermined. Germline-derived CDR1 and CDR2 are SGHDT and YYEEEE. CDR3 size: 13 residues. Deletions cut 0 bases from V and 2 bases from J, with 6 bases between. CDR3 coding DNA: TGTGCCAGCAGCTTGGAGGCAGCCTACGAGCAGTACTTC. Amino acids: CASSLEAAYEQYF. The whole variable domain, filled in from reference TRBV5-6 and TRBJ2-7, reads DAGVTQSPTHLIKTRGQQVTLRCSPKSGHDTVSWYQQALGQGPQFIFQYYEEEERQRGNFPDRFSGHQFPNYSSELNVNALLLGDSALYLCASSLEAAYEQYFGPGTRLTVT.

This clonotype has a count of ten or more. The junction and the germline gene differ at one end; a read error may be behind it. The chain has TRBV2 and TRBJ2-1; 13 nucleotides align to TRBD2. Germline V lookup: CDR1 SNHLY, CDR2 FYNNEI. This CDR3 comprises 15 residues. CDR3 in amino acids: CATTLAGGKDNEQFF. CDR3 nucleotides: TGTGCCACCACACTAGCGGGGGGGAAGGACAATGAACAGTTCTTC.

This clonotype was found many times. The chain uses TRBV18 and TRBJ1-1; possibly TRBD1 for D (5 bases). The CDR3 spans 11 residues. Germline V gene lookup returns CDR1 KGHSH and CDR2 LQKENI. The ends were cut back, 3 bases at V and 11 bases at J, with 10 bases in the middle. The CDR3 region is CASSPGAPAFF. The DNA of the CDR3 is TGTGCCAGCTCACCCGGGGCGCCGGCTTTCTTT. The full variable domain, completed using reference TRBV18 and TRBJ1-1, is NAGVMQNPRHLVRRRGQEARLRCSPMKGHSHVYWYRQLPEEGLKFMVYLQKENIIDESGMPKERFSAEFPKEGPSILRIQQVVRGDSAAYFCASSPGAPAFFGQGTRLTVV.

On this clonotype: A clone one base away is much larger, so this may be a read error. The CDR3: CASSHQGGPSLANVQTF. Written as DNA, the CDR3 is TGTGCCAGCAGCCACCAAGGGGGGCCCTCTCTGGCCAACGTCCAGACTTTC. This chain connects TRBV6-2 or TRBV6-3 to TRBJ2-6; D could derive from TRBD1 or TRBD2 (6 bases each). CDR1 and CDR2 (germline): MNHEY, SVGEGT. CDR3 length equals 17 residues.

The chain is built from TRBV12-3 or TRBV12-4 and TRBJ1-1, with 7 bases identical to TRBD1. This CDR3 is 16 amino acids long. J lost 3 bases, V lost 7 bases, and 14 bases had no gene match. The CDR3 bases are TGTGCCAGCACCCCGCAGGCAGCAGGGGGTTACACTGAAGCTTTCTTT. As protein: CASTPQAAGGYTEAFF.

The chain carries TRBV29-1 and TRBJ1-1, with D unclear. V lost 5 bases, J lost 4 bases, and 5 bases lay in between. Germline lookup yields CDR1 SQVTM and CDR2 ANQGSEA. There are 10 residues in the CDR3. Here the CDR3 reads CSVSVTEAFF. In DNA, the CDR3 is TGCAGCGTTTCGGTCACTGAAGCTTTCTTT. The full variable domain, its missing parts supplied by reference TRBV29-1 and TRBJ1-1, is SAVISQKPSRDICQRGTSLTIQCQVDSQVTMMFWYRQQPGQSLTLIATANQGSEATYESGFVIDKFPISRPNLTFSTLTVSNMSPEDSSIYLCSVSVTEAFFGQGTRLTVV.

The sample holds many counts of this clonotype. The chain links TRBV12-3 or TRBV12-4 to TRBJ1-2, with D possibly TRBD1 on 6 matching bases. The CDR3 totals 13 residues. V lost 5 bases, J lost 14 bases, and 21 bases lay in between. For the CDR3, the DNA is TGTGCCAGCAGTCCCACGGACAGACTCCCAGGGACCTTC. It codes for CASSPTDRLPGTF.

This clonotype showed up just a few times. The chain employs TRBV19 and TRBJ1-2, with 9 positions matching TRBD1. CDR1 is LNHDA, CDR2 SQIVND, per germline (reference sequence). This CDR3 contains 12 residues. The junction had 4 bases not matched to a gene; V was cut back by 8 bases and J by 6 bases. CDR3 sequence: CASQQGANGYTF. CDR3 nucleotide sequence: TGTGCCAGTCAACAGGGGGCCAATGGCTACACCTTC.

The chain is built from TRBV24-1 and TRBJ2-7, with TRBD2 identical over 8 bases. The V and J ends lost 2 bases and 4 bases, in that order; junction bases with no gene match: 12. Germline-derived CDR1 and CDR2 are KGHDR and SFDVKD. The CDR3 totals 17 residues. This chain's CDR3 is CATSDSSRGGRTYEQYF. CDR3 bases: TGTGCCACCAGTGATTCATCCCGGGGGGGTCGTACGTACGAGCAGTACTTC.

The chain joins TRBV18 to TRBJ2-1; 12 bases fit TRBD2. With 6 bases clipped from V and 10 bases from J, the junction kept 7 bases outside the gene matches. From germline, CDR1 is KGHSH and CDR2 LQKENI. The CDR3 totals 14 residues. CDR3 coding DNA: TGTGCCAGCTCCCTGACTAGCGGGGGCCAAGAGCAGTTCTTC. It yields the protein CASSLTSGGQEQFF.

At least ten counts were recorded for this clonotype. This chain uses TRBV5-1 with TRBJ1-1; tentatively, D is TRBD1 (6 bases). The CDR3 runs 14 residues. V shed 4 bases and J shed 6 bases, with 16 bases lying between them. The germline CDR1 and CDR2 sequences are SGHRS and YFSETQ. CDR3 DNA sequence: TGCGCCAGCAGCCTGGGACATGAACGAGCTGAAGCTTTCTTT. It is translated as CASSLGHERAEAFF.

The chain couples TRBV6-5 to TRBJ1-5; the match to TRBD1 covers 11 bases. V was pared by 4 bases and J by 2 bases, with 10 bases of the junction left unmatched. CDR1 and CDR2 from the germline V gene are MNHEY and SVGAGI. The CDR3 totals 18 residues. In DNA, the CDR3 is TGTGCCAGCAGTTCCAGCTGGACAGGGGGCATTGGCAATCAGCCCCAGCATTTT. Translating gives CASSSSWTGGIGNQPQHF.

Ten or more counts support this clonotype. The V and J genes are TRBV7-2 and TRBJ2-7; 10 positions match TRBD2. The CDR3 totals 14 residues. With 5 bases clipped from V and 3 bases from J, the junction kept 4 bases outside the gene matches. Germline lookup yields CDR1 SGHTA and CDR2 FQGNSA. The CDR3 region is CASSETSGFYEQYF. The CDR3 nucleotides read TGTGCCAGCAGCGAGACTAGCGGGTTCTACGAGCAGTACTTC.

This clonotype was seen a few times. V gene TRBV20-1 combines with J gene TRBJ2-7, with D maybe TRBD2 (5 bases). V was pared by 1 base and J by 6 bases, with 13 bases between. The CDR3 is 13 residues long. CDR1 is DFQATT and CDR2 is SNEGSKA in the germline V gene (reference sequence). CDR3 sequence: CSARGLRDGEQYF. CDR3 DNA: TGCAGTGCTAGAGGCCTCCGGGATGGCGAGCAGTACTTC.

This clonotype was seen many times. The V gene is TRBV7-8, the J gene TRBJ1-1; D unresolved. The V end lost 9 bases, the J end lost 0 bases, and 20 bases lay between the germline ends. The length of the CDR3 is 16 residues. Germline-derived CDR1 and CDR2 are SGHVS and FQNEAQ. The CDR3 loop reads CASLAKIGGMNTEAFF. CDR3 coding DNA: TGTGCCAGTTTGGCAAAAATTGGAGGAATGAACACTGAAGCTTTCTTT.